Shown below are 16 T cell receptor beta chains from a single sample sequenced in a study of T-cell memory formation after mild COVID-19. TCRdb itself ran the 5' RACE reads through MiXCR, one entry per CDR3 protein. The sample lists roughly 450,000 distinct CDR3 sequences, 15% to 20% occurring once. The specimen was PBMCs or a T cell subset sorted from them (not recorded which). These receptor sequences come from an adult woman who had mild COVID-19 (a few samples of this study predate the infection). Cell type and time point are not known.

This clonotype has only a few counts. The chain combines TRBV3-1 with TRBJ1-4; perhaps TRBD1 as D (5 bases). Trimming took 7 bases from V and 8 from J, leaving 26 bases between them. The CDR3 sequence is 17 residues long. Germline V gives CDR1 LGHDT, CDR2 YNNKEL (reference sequence). CDR3 sequence: CASTKGGTTTVREKLFF. CDR3 DNA sequence: TGTGCCAGCACCAAAGGAGGAACAACGACAGTACGAGAAAAACTGTTTTTT.

The V and J genes are TRBV20-1 and TRBJ2-1; the match to TRBD2 covers 12 bases. Germline values: CDR1 DFQATT, CDR2 SNEGSKA (reference sequence). V lost 6 bases and J lost 4; bases outside the gene matches: 4. The CDR3 extends over 14 amino acids. The CDR3 reads CSAPSGRGYNEQFF. CDR3 bases: TGCAGTGCCCCTAGCGGGAGGGGTTACAATGAGCAGTTCTTC.

The chain joins TRBV12-3 or TRBV12-4 to TRBJ1-1; D possibly corresponds to TRBD1 (5 bases). The germline V and J ends were trimmed by 6 bases and 1 base, with 15 bases remaining between them. This CDR3 comprises 15 residues. This CDR3 is CASRSPGTGNTEAFF. The CDR3 DNA reads as TGTGCCAGCAGGTCGCCCGGGACCGGGAACACTGAAGCTTTCTTT.

The chain is built from TRBV5-1 and TRBJ2-1, with 8 nucleotides matching TRBD2. Per the germline V gene, CDR1 is SGHRS and CDR2 is YFSETQ. J was trimmed by 3 bases and V by 4 bases; bases with no gene match: 6. The CDR3 has 15 amino acids. The DNA for the CDR3 is TGCGCCAGCAGCGTGGGAGCGGGGGACTACAATGAGCAGTTCTTC. Amino acid sequence: CASSVGAGDYNEQFF.

The chain is built from TRBV24-1 and TRBJ2-5; D possibly matches TRBD1 or TRBD2 (5 bases each). This CDR3 spans 14 amino acids. Germline lookup yields CDR1 KGHDR and CDR2 SFDVKD. The ends were cut back, 5 bases at V and 7 bases at J, with 16 bases in the middle. CDR3 DNA sequence: TGTGCCACCAGTGGAGGAAGGGACCCCCGGACCCAGTACTTC. Its translation is CATSGGRDPRTQYF.

This clonotype occurred a few times. The chain carries TRBV5-1 and TRBJ2-2, with 8 nucleotides matching TRBD1. This CDR3 contains 15 residues. Germline V gene data show CDR1 as SGHRS and CDR2 as YFSETQ. The ends lost 6 bases at V and 4 bases at J; junction bases unmatched: 8. This CDR3 reads CASTIPGQATGELFF. CDR3 nucleotides: TGCGCCAGCACAATACCGGGACAGGCCACCGGGGAGCTGTTTTTT.

This clonotype was recorded many times. The J gene is TRBJ2-7, the V gene TRBV12-3 or TRBV12-4; TRBD1 aligns across 7 bases. The J segment lost 4 bases and the V segment lost 6 bases, leaving 9 bases of the junction unmatched. This CDR3 has 14 amino acids. The CDR3 DNA follows: TGTGCCAGCAGCCCCGGGACAGCAACTTACGAGCAGTACTTC. Protein sequence: CASSPGTATYEQYF.

This clonotype was counted only a few times. This sequence joins TRBV7-3 and TRBJ1-2; possibly TRBD1 for D (5 bases). The CDR3 covers 15 residues. Germline assignment: CDR1 SGHTA and CDR2 FQGTGA. V lost 2 bases, J lost 6 bases, and 16 bases lay in between. CDR3 DNA sequence: TGTGCCAGCAGCTTAGGGTCTTGGGGGAGCGATGGCTACACCTTC. It translates to CASSLGSWGSDGYTF.

This clonotype was seen more than once but under ten times. The J gene is TRBJ2-5, the V gene TRBV5-1; D might be TRBD2 (6 bases). The V and J ends lost 2 bases and 5 bases respectively, with 10 bases between them. This CDR3 has 13 residues. Germline CDR1 reads SGHRS; CDR2 reads YFSETQ. For the CDR3, the DNA is TGCGCCAGCAGCTTTACTAGCCGGGAGACCCAGTACTTC. Translated: CASSFTSRETQYF.

There are many counts of this clonotype. The J gene is TRBJ2-1, the V gene TRBV14; 7 nucleotides match TRBD2. There are 16 residues in the CDR3. V was pared by 6 bases and J by 8 bases, with 16 bases of the junction left unmatched. Germline lookup yields CDR1 SGHDN and CDR2 FVKESK. The CDR3 bases are TGTGCCAGCAGGTCCGCTTGGGGGGAGGGCCGGCATGAGCAGTTCTTC. It is translated as CASRSAWGEGRHEQFF.

This clonotype was found a few times. The chain combines TRBV18 with TRBJ2-3; D is undetermined. The ends were cut back, 3 bases at V and 4 bases at J, with 11 bases in the middle. The CDR3 has 14 residues. From germline, CDR1 is KGHSH and CDR2 LQKENI. The CDR3 bases are TGTGCCAGCTCACCTAATCCGGGTGCAGATACGCAGTATTTT. Protein sequence: CASSPNPGADTQYF.

The chain links TRBV6-6 to TRBJ2-3; 8 bases agree with TRBD2. The CDR3 has 16 amino acids. Germline V gene sequence: CDR1 MNHNY, CDR2 SVGAGI (reference sequence). V trimming: 4 bases; J trimming: 1 base; junction bases outside the gene matches: 7. The CDR3 nucleotides are TGTGCCAGCAGTTGTGGAGCGGGAGCCGGCACAGATACGCAGTATTTT. Its protein product is CASSCGAGAGTDTQYF.

This clonotype was recorded only once. The chain employs TRBV25-1 and TRBJ2-5, with 7 bases that match TRBD2. After removal of 2 bases from V and 5 bases from J, the junction contained 8 bases not matched to a gene. Germline-derived CDR1 and CDR2 are MGHDK and SYGVNS. This CDR3 is 15 amino acids long. CDR3 sequence reads: CASSEAGEVWETQYF. The CDR3, as DNA: TGTGCCAGCAGTGAAGCGGGAGAAGTTTGGGAGACCCAGTACTTC.

This clonotype has just a few counts. This rearrangement joins TRBV12-3 or TRBV12-4 to TRBJ2-1, with TRBD2 matching over 9 bases. This CDR3 contains 14 residues. Trimming took 8 bases from V and 10 from J; bases not matched to a gene: 12. The CDR3 nucleotides read TGTGCCAGCGGGACTAGCCAATTCTCCGGGGAGCAGTTCTTC. It translates to CASGTSQFSGEQFF.

This clonotype was observed a few times. V usage is TRBV13 and J usage is TRBJ1-2; TRBD1 might be the D (6 bases). This CDR3 has 13 residues. V dropped 5 bases and J dropped 4 bases, with 11 bases sitting between them. Germline CDR1 is PRHDT and CDR2 is FYEKMQ (reference sequence). CDR3: CASSRQDSYGYTF. CDR3 nucleotides: TGTGCCAGCAGCAGACAGGACAGCTATGGCTACACCTTC.

The chain uses TRBV30 and TRBJ1-5; no clear D gene. The CDR3 runs to 13 residues. The V and J ends lost 3 bases and 0 bases respectively, with 6 bases between them. Germline V gene lookup returns CDR1 GTSNPN and CDR2 SVGIG (reference sequence). DNA for the CDR3: TGTGCCTGGAGCTTTGATAGCAATCAGCCCCAGCATTTT. Residues: CAWSFDSNQPQHF.